This entry features one T cell receptor beta chain sequence. Antigen specificity is unknown. This sample was included in a study of cytomegalovirus exposure and HLA in healthy donors. Study outcomes and limitations: The study labeled 164 TCR beta chains cytomegalovirus-associated.

Sequenced by immunoSEQ multiplex PCR; TCRdb stores in-frame clones only, minus some. The repertoire includes about 130,000 clones, around four fifths of them detected once, and roughly 29% sits in the top ten. This CDR3 region has 16 residues. The V gene end was trimmed by 4 bases and the J gene end by 0 bases; junction bases not matched to a gene: 8. From germline, CDR1 is MGHRA and CDR2 YSYEKL. The sequenced sample was PBMCs. This chain connects TRBV4-1 to TRBJ2-7; the match to TRBD2 covers 8 bases. The clonotype comes from a man younger than 40 in good health and CMV-seropositive. The CDR3 sequence: CASSLEAGAISYEQYF. The CDR3 DNA reads TGCGCCAGCAGCCTCGAAGCGGGGGCCATCTCCTACGAGCAGTACTTC.